The 16 T cell receptor beta chains given below trace back to one sample, sequenced in a study of blood T cell repertoires in COVID-19. Sequenced by immunoSEQ multiplex PCR; TCRdb stores in-frame clones only, minus some. This sample has over 60,000 clones, with roughly 82% found just once. Source material: peripheral blood. The receptors originated from a man aged 80 or over with active COVID-19.

The V call is TRBV14, the J call TRBJ2-2, with 10 bases fitting TRBD1. CDR1 is SGHDN and CDR2 is FVKESK in the germline V gene. V lost 3 bases to trimming and J lost 5 bases; unmatched junction nucleotides: 6. The CDR3 has 16 amino acids. For the CDR3, the DNA is TGTGCCAGCAGCCAGCGGTTGGGACAGGGGACCGGGGAGCTGTTTTTT. Its protein product is CASSQRLGQGTGELFF.

This clone was found once. The chain combines TRBV5-4 with TRBJ2-1; TRBD2 aligns across 10 bases. The CDR3 has 17 amino acids. V gave up 5 bases and J gave up 8 bases; unmatched junction bases: 16. Germline V CDR1 and CDR2: SGHNT, YYREEE (reference sequence). The CDR3 nucleotides are TGTGCCAGCAGTTCAAATCTGGCTAGCGGGAGCCTGGATGAGCAGTTCTTC. Protein sequence: CASSSNLASGSLDEQFF.

The V and J genes are TRBV5-1 and TRBJ2-5; TRBD2 aligns across 7 bases. This CDR3 is built from 15 residues. J was trimmed by 5 bases and V by 1 base; bases with no gene match: 8. Germline V gene data show CDR1 as SGHRS and CDR2 as YFSETQ. The CDR3 loop reads CASSLRPAGLETQYF. For the CDR3, the DNA is TGCGCCAGCAGCTTGCGGCCAGCGGGGTTGGAGACCCAGTACTTC.

The chain employs TRBV5-6 and TRBJ1-4, with a tentative D call TRBD1 (5 bases). This CDR3 region has 15 residues. V lost 0 bases to trimming and J lost 6 bases, with 12 bases between them. CDR1 is SGHDT, CDR2 YYEEEE, per germline. The CDR3 is CASSLVREGYEKLFF. The CDR3 DNA is TGTGCCAGCAGCTTGGTCAGGGAGGGATATGAAAAACTGTTTTTT.

The CDR3 DNA reads as TGTGCCAGCAGCTTGACTAGCGTATTCACCGGGGAGCTGTTTTTT. Residues: CASSLTSVFTGELFF. V gene TRBV5-8 combines with J gene TRBJ2-2; 7 bases map to TRBD2. The CDR3 extends over 15 amino acids. CDR1 SGHTS and CDR2 YDEGEE come from the germline V gene. V lost 1 base to trimming and J lost 4 bases; unmatched junction nucleotides: 4.

The V call is TRBV6-5, the J call TRBJ2-3; 10 nucleotides agree with TRBD2. The CDR3 covers 15 residues. CDR1 is MNHEY, CDR2 SVGAGI, per germline. V lost 5 bases, J lost 1 base, and 3 bases stayed unmatched. The CDR3 region has the DNA TGTGCCAGCAGTCGAGGACTAGCGGGCACAGATACGCAGTATTTT. Its protein is CASSRGLAGTDTQYF.

The CDR3 DNA reads as TGTGCCAGCAGCTTAGGGGGACTAGCGGGGCTAACCTACAATGAGCAGTTCTTC. Translating it yields CASSLGGLAGLTYNEQFF. The chain joins TRBV7-8 to TRBJ2-1; the match to TRBD2 covers 13 bases. The CDR3 sequence is 18 residues long. V lost 1 base, J lost 2 bases, and 5 bases stayed unmatched. Germline V CDR1 and CDR2: SGHVS, FQNEAQ.

In its sample, this clone was seen a few times. This chain uses TRBV19 with TRBJ1-5, with a possible D match to TRBD1 (5 bases). V dropped 5 bases and J dropped 5 bases, with 13 bases sitting between them. Per the germline V gene, CDR1 is LNHDA and CDR2 is SQIVND (reference sequence). CDR3 length equals 14 residues. DNA for the CDR3: TGTGCCAGTAGTCCCGGGACTTACTATCAGCCCCAGCATTTT. Protein sequence: CASSPGTYYQPQHF.

The chain carries TRBV9 and TRBJ2-2; unclear D gene. CDR3 size: 15 residues. V was clipped by 0 bases and J by 4 bases, with 10 bases between them. Germline CDR1 SGDLS, CDR2 YYNGEE. CDR3 amino acids: CASSVDRLLTGELFF. CDR3 DNA sequence: TGTGCCAGCAGCGTAGATCGACTCCTCACCGGGGAGCTGTTTTTT.

The CDR3 is CASSRGQGEAYEQYF. CDR3 sequence (DNA): TGTGCCAGCAGCCGGGGACAGGGAGAAGCCTACGAGCAGTACTTC. The chain is built from TRBV5-4 and TRBJ2-7; 9 positions match TRBD1. The CDR3 consists of 15 residues. Trimming cost V 4 bases and J 2 bases; bases outside gene matches: 7. Germline V CDR1 and CDR2: SGHNT, YYREEE (reference sequence). Based on the CDR3 plus reference TRBV5-4 and TRBJ2-7, the full variable domain is ETGVTQSPTHLIKTRGQQVTLRCSSQSGHNTVSWYQQALGQGPQFIFQYYREEENGRGNFPPRFSGLQFPNYSSELNVNALELDDSALYLCASSRGQGEAYEQYFGPGTRLTVT.

This chain connects TRBV7-8 to TRBJ2-3, with 11 bases identical to TRBD2. V lost 4 bases, J lost 6 bases, and 3 bases stayed unmatched. The CDR3 covers 14 residues. The germline CDR1 and CDR2 sequences are SGHVS and FQNEAQ. For the CDR3, the DNA is TGTGCCAGCAGCTACATAGCGGGAGGGGATACGCAGTATTTT. The encoded protein is CASSYIAGGDTQYF.

V gene TRBV5-6 combines with J gene TRBJ1-5, with D unclear. The CDR3 sequence is 14 residues long. The germline gives CDR1 SGHDT, CDR2 YYEEEE. Trimming shortened V by 2 bases and J by 7 bases, and 13 bases separated the two germline ends. CDR3 sequence (DNA): TGTGCCAGCAGCTTAAAGGGAGGTCCCCAGCCCCAGCATTTT. It translates to CASSLKGGPQPQHF.

This clone has a single count. This chain joins TRBV14 and TRBJ1-3; 7 positions match TRBD1. Germline loops: CDR1 SGHDN, CDR2 FVKESK. The CDR3 spans 14 residues. The V gene end was trimmed by 4 bases and the J gene end by 8 bases; junction bases not matched to a gene: 8. The CDR3 coding sequence is TGTGCCAGCAGCCGGACCCAGGGGGTGGACACCATATATTTT. Translating it yields CASSRTQGVDTIYF.

J is TRBJ2-7 and V is TRBV9; 7 positions agree with TRBD1. CDR3 length equals 15 residues. J gave up 2 bases and V 0 bases, and 5 bases lay outside the gene matches. The germline V gene has CDR1 SGDLS and CDR2 YYNGEE. The CDR3 DNA reads as TGTGCCAGCAGCGTAGCGACAGGGTCCCCCTACGAGCAGTACTTC. Protein: CASSVATGSPYEQYF.

V is TRBV6-6 and J is TRBJ2-7; 9 nucleotides agree with TRBD1. With 10 bases clipped from V and 1 base from J, the junction kept 8 bases outside the gene matches. The CDR3 has 14 amino acids. Per the germline V gene, CDR1 is MNHNY and CDR2 is SVGAGI (reference sequence). CDR3 region: CAISTGGLSYEQYF. The CDR3 nucleotides read TGTGCCATCTCCACAGGGGGCCTTTCCTACGAGCAGTACTTC.

This clone appeared a few times. V is TRBV19 and J is TRBJ2-7; TRBD2 aligns across 12 bases. CDR3 length: 15 residues. The V gene end was trimmed by 5 bases and the J gene end by 5 bases; junction bases not matched to a gene: 7. Looked up from germline, CDR1 is LNHDA and CDR2 is SQIVND (reference sequence). The CDR3 DNA reads as TGTGCCAGTAGTGTGACTAGCGGGAGCTTCCACGAGCAGTACTTC. This translates into CASSVTSGSFHEQYF.